One sample yielded the 17 T cell receptor beta chains listed below, sequenced in a study of T cell responses to AZD1222 COVID-19 vaccine. Here immunoSEQ multiplex PCR was the method, and the copy in TCRdb shows in-frame clones only, minus some. The data hold about 35,000 clones, with approximately 86% observed a single time. The sequenced sample was peripheral blood, obtained on day 0 of AZD1222 vaccination. Receptors originate from an adult in good health.

The chain has TRBV9 and TRBJ2-5, with D hard to call. Trimming removed 0 bases at V and 7 bases at J, with 10 bases between. The CDR3 sequence is 13 residues long. CDR1 SGDLS and CDR2 YYNGEE come from the germline V gene. CDR3 sequence (DNA): TGTGCCAGCAGCGTAGATGGCTCAGGGACCCAGTACTTC. It specifies CASSVDGSGTQYF.

This chain connects TRBV3-1 (or the pseudogene TRBV3-2) to TRBJ2-5, with 7 bases lining up with TRBD2. The CDR3 covers 13 residues. Germline-derived CDR1 and CDR2 are LGHDT and YNNKEL (reference sequence). Trimming at V came to 9 bases and at J to 1 base, leaving 5 bases not matched to a gene. CDR3: CASSGTIQETQYF. In DNA, the CDR3 is TGTGCCAGTTCCGGGACTATCCAAGAGACCCAGTACTTC.

CDR3 loop: CASSFATGVSDTQYF. The CDR3 DNA follows: TGTGCCAGCAGCTTCGCCACAGGGGTTTCAGATACGCAGTATTTT. The J gene is TRBJ2-3, the V gene TRBV7-2; the match to TRBD1 covers 7 bases. V lost 3 bases to trimming and J lost 4 bases; unmatched junction nucleotides: 7. CDR1 is SGHTA and CDR2 is FQGNSA in the germline V gene. CDR3 length: 15 residues.

This chain uses TRBV13 with TRBJ1-2; D call uncertain. This CDR3 has 12 residues. Trimming took 4 bases from V and 5 from J, leaving 8 bases between them. Germline V CDR1 and CDR2: PRHDT, FYEKMQ (reference sequence). This chain's CDR3 is CASSSGLYGYTF. CDR3 coding DNA: TGTGCCAGCAGCTCCGGACTGTATGGCTACACCTTC.

This chain links TRBV19 with TRBJ2-1; TRBD1 matches at 11 bases. The CDR3 is 15 residues long. The germline V gene encodes CDR1 LNHDA and CDR2 SQIVND (reference sequence). Germline trimming cut 1 base from V and 7 bases from J; bases unmatched to any gene: 3. The CDR3 loop reads CASSIVGTGGNEQFF. Written as DNA, the CDR3 is TGTGCCAGTAGTATAGTGGGGACAGGGGGTAATGAGCAGTTCTTC.

The chain is built from TRBV4-2 and TRBJ2-5; 13 nucleotides line up with TRBD2. CDR3 size: 16 residues. The J segment lost 3 bases and the V segment lost 5 bases, leaving 6 bases of the junction unmatched. Per the germline V gene, CDR1 is LGHNA and CDR2 is YNFKEQ. The CDR3: CASSSTGTSGEETQYF. The CDR3 coding sequence is TGTGCCAGCAGCTCTACCGGGACTAGCGGGGAAGAGACCCAGTACTTC.

The CDR3 bases are TGTGCCAGCACCTCGATCGCTTCACCCCTCCACTTT. Translating gives CASTSIASPLHF. The chain joins TRBV12-3 or TRBV12-4 to TRBJ1-6; D call uncertain. Between the trimmed V and J ends, which lost 7 bases and 9 bases, there was a span of 10 bases. The CDR3 sequence is 12 residues long.

CDR3 protein: CASSYRGGYGYTF. CDR3 DNA sequence: TGTGCCAGCAGTTACAGGGGAGGGTATGGCTACACCTTC. The chain uses TRBV2 and TRBJ1-2; 7 positions agree with TRBD1. J lost 5 bases, V lost 5 bases, and 5 bases had no gene match. Germline-derived CDR1 and CDR2 are SNHLY and FYNNEI. The CDR3 runs to 13 residues.

The rearrangement links TRBV7-2 to TRBJ2-5; 9 bases agree with TRBD2. Per germline, CDR1 SGHTA and CDR2 FQGNSA. Trimming cost V 3 bases and J 2 bases; bases outside gene matches: 4. This CDR3 comprises 15 residues. The CDR3, as DNA: TGTGCCAGCAGCTTTTCTAGCGGGGTACAAGAGACCCAGTACTTC. Its translation is CASSFSSGVQETQYF.

The chain recombines TRBV21-1 with TRBJ2-3; TRBD2 is the table's D call, not checked against the DNA. TRBV21-1 is an annotated pseudogene. The CDR3 sequence is 20 residues long. The CDR3 region has the DNA TGTGCCAGCAGCAAGGTTAGTCCGGGACTAGCGGGAGGGAGCACAGATACGCAGTATTTT. It codes for CASSKVSPGLAGGSTDTQYF.

This clone was found a few times. The chain carries TRBV12-3 or TRBV12-4 and TRBJ1-2; 10 bases are shared with TRBD1. V dropped 6 bases and J dropped 8; count of bases not matched to a gene: 6. The CDR3 runs 13 residues. DNA for the CDR3: TGTGCCAGCAGCCCGGACAGGGGGGGAGGCTACACCTTC. It codes for CASSPDRGGGYTF.

The chain recombines TRBV4-2 with TRBJ1-2; D is unresolved. There are 15 residues in the CDR3. V shed 0 bases and J shed 2 bases, with 10 bases lying between them. The germline V gene encodes CDR1 LGHNA and CDR2 YNFKEQ. The CDR3 bases are TGTGCCAGCAGCCAAGATGGAACGACCAACTATGGCTACACCTTC. Translated: CASSQDGTTNYGYTF.

CDR3 residues: CASSPSGSSYEQYF. The DNA for the CDR3 is TGTGCCAGCTCACCGAGCGGTTCCTCCTACGAGCAGTACTTC. The genes are TRBV18 and TRBJ2-7; D is possibly TRBD2 (5 bases). Trimming pared 3 bases from V and 0 bases from J, leaving 9 bases between. Germline CDR1 KGHSH, CDR2 LQKENI. The CDR3 runs to 14 residues.

This chain connects TRBV5-5 to TRBJ1-1, with TRBD1 matching 7 bases. Unmatched junction bases numbered 10, after V lost 4 bases and J lost 1 base. The CDR3 contains 16 residues. The V gene's germline CDR1 is SGHKS and CDR2 YYEKEE (reference sequence). CDR3 sequence: CASSQRQGGTNTEAFF. As DNA, the CDR3 is TGTGCCAGCAGCCAACGACAGGGCGGTACGAACACTGAAGCTTTCTTT. Complete variable domain (other parts from reference TRBV5-5 and TRBJ1-1): DAGVTQSPTHLIKTRGQQVTLRCSPISGHKSVSWYQQVLGQGPQFIFQYYEKEERGRGNFPDRFSARQFPNYSSELNVNALLLGDSALYLCASSQRQGGTNTEAFFGQGTRLTVV.

The chain is built from TRBV6-2 or TRBV6-3 and TRBJ1-3; D is ambiguous. V was trimmed by 0 bases and J by 7 bases, leaving 7 bases between them. CDR3 length: 13 amino acids. Germline V lookup: CDR1 MNHEY, CDR2 SVGEGT. This CDR3 is CASSYSQRNTIYF. The DNA of the CDR3 is TGTGCCAGCAGTTACTCCCAGCGGAACACCATATATTTT.

This chain connects TRBV28 to TRBJ1-5; D is possibly TRBD1 (6 bases). The V and J ends lost 6 bases and 2 bases respectively, with 11 bases between them. In germline, CDR1 is MDHEN, CDR2 SYDVKM. The CDR3 consists of 14 residues. The DNA of the CDR3 is TGTGCCAGCAGGAAGGGGGTTGGCAATCAGCCCCAGCATTTT. It specifies CASRKGVGNQPQHF.

The chain employs TRBV5-4 and TRBJ2-7, with D maybe TRBD2 (6 bases). This CDR3 is built from 15 residues. Per the germline V gene, CDR1 is SGHNT and CDR2 is YYREEE (reference sequence). Deletions cut 0 bases from V and 0 bases from J, with 10 bases between. The CDR3 protein is CASSLVGGDSYEQYF. CDR3 in DNA: TGTGCCAGCAGCTTGGTGGGCGGGGACTCCTACGAGCAGTACTTC. The full variable domain, in which reference TRBV5-4 and TRBJ2-7 provide the parts outside the CDR3, is ETGVTQSPTHLIKTRGQQVTLRCSSQSGHNTVSWYQQALGQGPQFIFQYYREEENGRGNFPPRFSGLQFPNYSSELNVNALELDDSALYLCASSLVGGDSYEQYFGPGTRLTVT.